The clone carrying this T cell receptor (beta chain) has only a few counts. Its antigen remains unidentified. The data stem from a study of CD4+ T cells in melanoma. Study observations and caveats: CD8+ T cell, macrophage and B cell function reportedly correlated with neoantigen-specific CD4+ T cells. Diverse differentiation states were reported for melanoma neoantigen-specific CD4+ T cells.

Libraries were prepared by immunoSEQ multiplex PCR; TCRdb keeps only in-frame clonotypes and omits some of them. The sample includes about 140,000 clones, 80% to 95% of them seen just once. Looked up from germline, CDR1 is SGHRS and CDR2 is YFSETQ. The CDR3 covers 14 residues. V was cut by 0 bases and J by 0 bases, with 4 bases left in between. This clonotype was sampled from a human donor with melanoma. The rearrangement links TRBV5-1 to TRBJ1-3; D is ambiguous. The CDR3 sequence is CASSLDSSGNTIYF. The CDR3 nucleotides are TGCGCCAGCAGCTTGGACAGCTCTGGAAACACCATATATTTT.